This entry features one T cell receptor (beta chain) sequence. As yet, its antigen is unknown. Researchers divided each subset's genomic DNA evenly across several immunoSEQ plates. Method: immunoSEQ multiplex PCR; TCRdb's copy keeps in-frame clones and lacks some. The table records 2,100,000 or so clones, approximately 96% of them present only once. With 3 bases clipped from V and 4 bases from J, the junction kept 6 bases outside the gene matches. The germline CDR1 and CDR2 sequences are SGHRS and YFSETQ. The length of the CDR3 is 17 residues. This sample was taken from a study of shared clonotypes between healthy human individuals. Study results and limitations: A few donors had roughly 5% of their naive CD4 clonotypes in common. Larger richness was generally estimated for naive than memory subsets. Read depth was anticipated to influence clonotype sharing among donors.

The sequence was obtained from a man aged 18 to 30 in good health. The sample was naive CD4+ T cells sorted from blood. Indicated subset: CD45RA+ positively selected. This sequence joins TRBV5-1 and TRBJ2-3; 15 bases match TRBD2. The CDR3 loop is CASSSGTSGRLSDTQYF. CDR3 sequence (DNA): TGCGCCAGCAGCTCCGGGACTAGCGGGAGGTTATCAGATACGCAGTATTTT. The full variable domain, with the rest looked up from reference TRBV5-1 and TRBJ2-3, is KAGVTQTPRYLIKTRGQQVTLSCSPISGHRSVSWYQQTPGQGLQFLFEYFSETQRNKGNFPGRFSGRQFSNSRSEMNVSTLELGDSALYLCASSSGTSGRLSDTQYFGPGTRLTVL.